Included here is one TCR beta chain sequence, with context. Its target is not known. PCR amplification relied on 60 Vbeta primers (plus 13 Jbeta primers). TCRdb keeps only in-frame clones here, not all; method: immunoSEQ multiplex PCR. This table holds about 150,000 clones, about four fifths found once. This sample is part of a study of cytomegalovirus exposure and HLA in healthy donors. Regarding the study as a whole: For cytomegalovirus status, the classifier reportedly gave diagnoses with high specificity and sensitivity. On later analysis, the bulk of CMV-associated TCR beta chains appeared to be HLA-restricted. Later analysis showed TCR association rates varying by HLA locus, highest for DRB1 and lowest for HLA-C. In vitro experiments confirmed that a few CMV-associated chains were specific for CMV antigens.

The CDR3 extends over 13 amino acids. V lost 2 bases and J lost 5, with 9 bases in between. CDR1 and CDR2 from the germline V gene are MNHEY and SMNVEV (reference sequence). The sequenced material came from PBMCs. The V and J genes are TRBV27 and TRBJ1-1; D is possibly TRBD1 (5 bases). The clonotype originates from a man aged 25 to 40 in good health. Here the CDR3 reads CASSLGGGTEAFF. In DNA, the CDR3 is TGTGCCAGCAGTTTAGGGGGGGGGACTGAAGCTTTCTTT.